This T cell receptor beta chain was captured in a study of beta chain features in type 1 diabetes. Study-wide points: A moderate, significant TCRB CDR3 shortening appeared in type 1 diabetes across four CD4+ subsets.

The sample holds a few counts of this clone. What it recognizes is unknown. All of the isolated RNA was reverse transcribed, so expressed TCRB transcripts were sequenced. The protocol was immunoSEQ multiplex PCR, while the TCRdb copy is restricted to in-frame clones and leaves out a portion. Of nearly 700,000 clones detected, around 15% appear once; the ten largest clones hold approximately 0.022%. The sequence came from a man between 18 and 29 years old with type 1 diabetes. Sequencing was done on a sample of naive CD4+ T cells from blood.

The CDR3, as DNA: TGTGCCAGCATCGATTCGAGTGAGCAGTATTTT. Translation gives CASIDSSEQYF. This chain links TRBV5-4 with TRBJ2-3; D unresolved. The CDR3 sequence is 11 residues long. V was clipped by 6 bases and J by 11 bases, with 13 bases between them. The germline V gene has CDR1 SGHNT and CDR2 YYREEE (reference sequence).